This T cell receptor (beta chain) was captured in a study of siplizumab effects on memory and regulatory T cells. The assay was immunoSEQ multiplex PCR, and TCRdb's table has in-frame clones only and misses some. The sample includes some 62,000 clones, 70% to 85% of them seen just once. Germline V CDR1 and CDR2: MNHNS, SASEGT. V was cut by 2 bases and J by 3 bases, with 7 bases left in between. The CDR3 spans 13 residues. Overall study results and limits: Tracing alloreactive clones into unstimulated subsets worked for only a minor fraction of them. The alloresponse seemed to draw substantially on naive T cells, which appeared more diverse than memory cells.

Comment on this clone: Its antigen is still unknown.

This clonotype was sampled from a human donor in good health. The sample consisted of memory CD4+ T cells sorted from blood. V gene TRBV6-1 combines with J gene TRBJ1-2; unclear D gene. CDR3 DNA: TGTGCCAGCAGTGAAAACACATACTATGGCTACACCTTC. Protein: CASSENTYYGYTF.